This TCR beta chain was sequenced in a study of blood T cell repertoires in COVID-19. Here immunoSEQ multiplex PCR was the method, and the copy in TCRdb shows in-frame clones only, minus some. The repertoire includes hundreds of thousands of clones, around 85% of them detected once, and 3% to 4% sits in the top ten. Per the germline V gene, CDR1 is SGDLS and CDR2 is YYNGEE. This CDR3 spans 15 amino acids. V was pared by 1 base and J by 4 bases, with 4 bases of the junction left unmatched. This TCR came from a woman younger than 30 with acute or convalescent COVID-19. The chain combines TRBV9 with TRBJ1-3, with TRBD1 matching over 8 bases. Sequencing was performed on peripheral blood. Here the CDR3 DNA reads TGTGCCAGCAGCGTACAGGGGGCGAAAGGAAACACCATATATTTT. It is translated as CASSVQGAKGNTIYF.